Listed here is a single TCR beta chain. Sequencing used immunoSEQ multiplex PCR; TCRdb keeps in-frame clones, though not all of them. The data contain under 70,000 clones, about 81% of them singletons. The data originate from a study of PD-L1 blockade in urothelial cancer. Turning to the study itself: Males with bladder-origin urothelial cancer made up twenty-five of 29 patients.

Time point: pretreatment peripheral blood. The TCR originated in a man aged 70-80 years with urothelial cancer. Material: PBMCs, obtained around atezolizumab (anti-PD-L1) treatment.

The chain's CDR3 is CASSFTASYEQYF. CDR3 coding DNA: TGTGCCAGCAGCTTTACAGCTTCCTACGAGCAGTACTTC. This sequence joins TRBV5-6 and TRBJ2-7; D is ambiguous. The CDR3 length is 13 residues. V dropped 2 bases and J dropped 1 base, with 7 bases sitting between them. CDR1 is SGHDT and CDR2 is YYEEEE in the germline V gene. Complete variable domain (other parts from reference TRBV5-6 and TRBJ2-7): DAGVTQSPTHLIKTRGQQVTLRCSPKSGHDTVSWYQQALGQGPQFIFQYYEEEERQRGNFPDRFSGHQFPNYSSELNVNALLLGDSALYLCASSFTASYEQYFGPGTRLTVT.